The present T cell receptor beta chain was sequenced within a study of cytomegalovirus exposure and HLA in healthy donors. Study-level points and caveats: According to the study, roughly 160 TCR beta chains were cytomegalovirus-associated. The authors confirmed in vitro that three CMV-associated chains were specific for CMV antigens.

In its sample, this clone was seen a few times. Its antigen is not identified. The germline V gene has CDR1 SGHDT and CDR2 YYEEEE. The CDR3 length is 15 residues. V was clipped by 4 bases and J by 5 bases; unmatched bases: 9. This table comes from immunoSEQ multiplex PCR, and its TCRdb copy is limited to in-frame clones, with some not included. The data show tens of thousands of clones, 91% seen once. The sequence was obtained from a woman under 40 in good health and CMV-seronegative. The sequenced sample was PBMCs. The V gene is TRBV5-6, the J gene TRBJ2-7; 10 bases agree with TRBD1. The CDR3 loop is CASSLTGQGENEQYF. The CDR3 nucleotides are TGTGCCAGCAGCCTCACTGGACAGGGGGAAAACGAGCAGTACTTC.